The sequence of this T cell receptor beta chain was determined in a study of T cells after yellow fever vaccination (dated 2019 in TCRdb). General notes on the study: Libraries from fractions with low cell numbers were prepared with the SMART-Seq v4 Ultra Low Input RNA kit. Two healthy male donors, one aged 18 to 30 and one aged 30 to 40 years, made up the cohort. To follow T-cell clones before and after both primary and booster YFV17D yellow fever vaccination, bulk TCR alpha and beta repertoires underwent longitudinal sequencing. Bulk PBMC replicates and cell subsets were isolated from blood drawn at multiple timepoints before and after both primary and secondary immunization. What the study reported, not specific to this receptor: A small share of clonotypes occurred in both CD4 and CD8 compartments, likely arising from convergent recombination. Because the study included only a couple of donors, the extent to which the findings can be generalized is limited. Computational filtering was required because FACS-sorted repertoires could contain abundant contaminating clonotypes from the bulk population. Most clones expanded after primary vaccination (about 95% of CD4 and 88% of CD8) were re-detected after the booster, suggesting that broad memory maintenance occurred. Compared with the primary T-cell response, the secondary T-cell response was faster but weaker, reaching its peak on day 5 rather than on day 15.

Per the germline V gene, SGHTA is the CDR1 and FQGNSA is the CDR2. The CDR3 sequence holds 19 residues, the cysteine and phenylalanine included. CDR3 DNA is the only sequence kept; it has 57 bases, read in frame from the first base. Relative to germline, V is missing 4 bases and J is missing 5 bases, with 16 bases of the junction outside any gene match. In regard to this clonotype: The antigen this receptor binds is unknown. Base-call qualities are not available, and no considerably larger clone is one nucleotide away.

Sequencer: Illumina NovaSeq 6000. Synthesis of TCR cDNA relied on 5'RACE template switching, a step that introduced a universal primer site along with unique molecular identifiers. Priming for cDNA synthesis came from both the TCR alpha and TCR beta constant segments. Library amplification used two PCR steps, and the second PCR step added sample barcodes and sequencing adapters. Sequencing of libraries was performed on Illumina HiSeq 2500 (2x100 bp) or NovaSeq (2x150 bp). The paper's data handling went like this. Reads were demultiplexed and collapsed into UMI consensus sequences with MIGEC, and V(D)J alignment was performed with MiXCR. Using edgeR on replicate PBMC samples, clonotypes were called vaccine-responding if FDR was below 0.01 and the log2 fold change was above 5 up to day 15. Each bulk clonotype received a CD4 or CD8 identity based on whether the sequenced CD4 or CD8 repertoire contained that clonotype at higher abundance. The raw public data were reprocessed by TCRdb itself: fastp quality trimming at Q25, MiXCR clonotype calling, in-frame beta chains only. Every distinct CDR3 protein forms one entry, paired with its most common genes and DNA. Clone size and V and J calls follow TCRdb, not the original study. The sample includes roughly 350,000 distinct CDR3 sequences, with roughly 4% observed a single time. Roughly 25% of the sample is in the top ten clones.

The sample's treatment or condition, from its label and the paper: live attenuated yellow fever vaccine strain. Two biological replicates of bulk PBMCs were collected at each blood-draw timepoint. A standard Ficoll-Paque protocol was used to isolate PBMCs from peripheral blood. TriZol was used to extract RNA from bulk PBMCs, from CD4 and CD8 fractions, and from dextramer-positive and dextramer-negative fractions. Sequences were derived from PBMCs, sampled 5 days after the yellow fever booster vaccination. The chain joins TRBV7-2 to TRBJ2-3, and 12 junction bases match TRBD2. This sequence originates from a man aged 18 to 35 who received the YFV17D yellow fever vaccine. In nucleotides, the sequence is TGTGCCAGCAGCTCGCCGGAATTGACTAGCGGGGGAAGTCGAGATACGCAGTATTTT. It is translated as CASSSPELTSGGSRDTQYF. When the CDR3 is completed using the reference TRBV7-2 and TRBJ2-3 genes on either side, the full variable domain is GAGVSQSPSNKVTEKGKDVELRCDPISGHTALYWYRQSLGQGLEFLIYFQGNSAPDKSGLPSDRFSAERTGGSVSTLTIQRTQQEDSAVYLCASSSPELTSGGSRDTQYFGPGTRLTVL.